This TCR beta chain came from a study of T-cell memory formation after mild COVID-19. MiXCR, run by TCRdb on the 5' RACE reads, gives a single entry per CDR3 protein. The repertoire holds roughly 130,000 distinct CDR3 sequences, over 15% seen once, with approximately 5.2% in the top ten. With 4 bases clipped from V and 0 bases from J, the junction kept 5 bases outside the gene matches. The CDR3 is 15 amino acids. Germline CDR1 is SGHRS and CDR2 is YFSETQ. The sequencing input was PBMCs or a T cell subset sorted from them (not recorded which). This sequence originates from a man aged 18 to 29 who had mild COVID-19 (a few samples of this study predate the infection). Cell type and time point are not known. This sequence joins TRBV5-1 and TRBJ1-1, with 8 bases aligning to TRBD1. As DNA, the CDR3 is TGCGCCAGCAGCCCGGACAGGGAAATGAACACTGAAGCTTTCTTT. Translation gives CASSPDREMNTEAFF.